The 32 T cell receptor beta chains presented below share a single source sample, sequenced in a study of T-cell memory formation after mild COVID-19. Using its own MiXCR run on the 5' RACE reads, TCRdb lists one record per CDR3 protein. Of around 310,000 distinct CDR3 sequences listed, roughly an eighth are singletons. Material: PBMCs or a T cell subset sorted from them (not recorded which). All receptors derive from a man in his late teens or twenties who had mild COVID-19 (a few samples of this study predate the infection). Cell type and time point are not known.

J is TRBJ1-3 and V is TRBV27; D gene uncertain. V was pared by 5 bases and J by 0 bases, with 14 bases between. CDR1 and CDR2 (germline): MNHEY, SMNVEV (reference sequence). The CDR3 extends over 16 amino acids. Written as DNA, the CDR3 is TGTGCCAGCAGTAAAACTCTCGGAAGCTCTGGAAACACCATATATTTT. Translating gives CASSKTLGSSGNTIYF.

This clonotype was recorded at least ten times. The chain recombines TRBV6-1 with TRBJ2-1; a possible D gene is TRBD2 (7 bases). CDR3 size: 15 residues. The germline V gene has CDR1 MNHNS and CDR2 SASEGT. The V and J ends lost 5 bases and 4 bases respectively, with 15 bases between them. The CDR3 DNA is TGTGCCAGCAGTTTAGGGGGGGCGGGTTACAATGAGCAGTTCTTC. Its translation is CASSLGGAGYNEQFF.

The rearrangement links TRBV20-1 to TRBJ2-7; 8 bases align to TRBD2. CDR3 length: 14 amino acids. Germline trimming cut 6 bases from V and 0 bases from J; bases unmatched to any gene: 7. Per the germline V gene, CDR1 is DFQATT and CDR2 is SNEGSKA (reference sequence). CDR3 coding DNA: TGCAGTGCAGTAAGCGGGGGCCGCTCCTACGAGCAGTACTTC. It translates to CSAVSGGRSYEQYF.

In its sample, this clonotype was seen a few times. The chain joins TRBV9 to TRBJ1-1; perhaps TRBD1 as D (5 bases). V lost 1 base, J lost 0 bases, and 10 bases lay in between. The CDR3 extends over 15 amino acids. From germline, CDR1 is SGDLS and CDR2 YYNGEE. DNA of the CDR3: TGTGCCAGCAGCGTAACAGGTTTAATGAACACTGAAGCTTTCTTT. Protein product: CASSVTGLMNTEAFF.

This clonotype was found a few times. V usage is TRBV6-2 or TRBV6-3 and J usage is TRBJ1-5; TRBD1 matches 7 bases. The CDR3 has 14 amino acids. Germline CDR1 reads MNHEY; CDR2 reads SVGEGT. With V trimmed by 6 bases and J by 6 bases, 8 bases remained unmatched. The CDR3 loop is CASRTLDRAQPQHF. CDR3 coding DNA: TGTGCCAGCAGGACCCTAGACAGGGCTCAGCCCCAGCATTTT.

The chain joins TRBV3-1 to TRBJ2-3, with a weak D call TRBD2 (5 bases). V was cut by 3 bases and J by 4 bases, with 20 bases left in between. The CDR3 runs 17 residues. Per the germline V gene, CDR1 is LGHDT and CDR2 is YNNKEL (reference sequence). The CDR3 DNA is TGTGCCAGCAGCCAGTATGAGAGGACTCCCCGGGCAGATACGCAGTATTTT. Translation: CASSQYERTPRADTQYF.

In this sample, this clonotype turned up a few times. The chain recombines TRBV4-1 with TRBJ1-2, with D unclear. Germline V gives CDR1 MGHRA, CDR2 YSYEKL. V lost 4 bases, J lost 2 bases, and 14 bases lay in between. The CDR3 sequence is 15 residues long. CDR3 in amino acids: CASSPRVSSNYGYTF. CDR3 coding DNA: TGCGCCAGCAGCCCAAGAGTATCTTCCAACTATGGCTACACCTTC.

This clonotype has at least ten counts. This chain links TRBV7-8 with TRBJ2-1, with D possibly TRBD2 on 6 matching bases. V shed 5 bases and J shed 4 bases, with 9 bases lying between them. The germline V gene encodes CDR1 SGHVS and CDR2 FQNEAQ. The CDR3 runs to 13 residues. The CDR3 region is CASSIGRYNEQFF. DNA for the CDR3: TGTGCCAGCAGCATTGGGAGGTACAATGAGCAGTTCTTC.

This clonotype was found a few times. This chain connects TRBV24-1 to TRBJ2-1; TRBD2 aligns across 8 bases. The length of the CDR3 is 14 residues. Per germline, CDR1 KGHDR and CDR2 SFDVKD. The J segment lost 10 bases and the V segment lost 1 base, leaving 5 bases of the junction unmatched. The CDR3 loop reads CATSDFSAGEEQFF. CDR3 bases: TGTGCCACCAGTGATTTTTCAGCGGGGGAGGAGCAGTTCTTC.

This sequence joins TRBV9 and TRBJ2-2; D remains ambiguous. Trimming left V 1 base short and J 0 bases short, with 7 bases between. Germline V gene data show CDR1 as SGDLS and CDR2 as YYNGEE. This CDR3 spans 15 amino acids. The CDR3: CASSVFSTNTGELFF. CDR3 nucleotide sequence: TGTGCCAGCAGCGTATTTTCGACGAACACCGGGGAGCTGTTTTTT. Together with reference TRBV9 and TRBJ2-2, the CDR3 gives the full variable domain: DSGVTQTPKHLITATGQRVTLRCSPRSGDLSVYWYQQSLDQGLQFLIQYYNGEERAKGNILERFSAQQFPDLHSELNLSSLELGDSALYFCASSVFSTNTGELFFGEGSRLTVL.

V and J are TRBV27 and TRBJ1-5, with D hard to call. V shed 6 bases and J shed 0 bases, with 12 bases lying between them. The CDR3 spans 15 residues. In germline, CDR1 is MNHEY, CDR2 SMNVEV (reference sequence). The CDR3 region has the DNA TGTGCCAGCAGCCCTACCACATATAGCAATCAGCCCCAGCATTTT. This gives the protein CASSPTTYSNQPQHF.

This clonotype was seen a handful of times. This chain links TRBV28 with TRBJ2-5; D may correspond to TRBD1 or TRBD2 (5 bases each). V was clipped by 5 bases and J by 4 bases, with 14 bases between them. The length of the CDR3 is 14 residues. CDR1 and CDR2 (germline): MDHEN, SYDVKM. In nucleotides, the CDR3 is TGTGCCAGCAGTCGAACCGGGACCGTAGAGACCCAGTACTTC. Translated, it gives CASSRTGTVETQYF.

This clonotype was counted between two and nine times. V is TRBV29-1 and J is TRBJ2-2, with 10 bases aligning to TRBD1. V gave up 6 bases and J gave up 7 bases; unmatched junction bases: 11. The CDR3 runs to 15 residues. Germline values: CDR1 SQVTM, CDR2 ANQGSEA. CDR3 nucleotides: TGCAGCGTCCTTCTTCCGGGACAGGGGTACGGGGAGCTGTTTTTT. Translation: CSVLLPGQGYGELFF.

This clonotype was detected a few times. This chain joins TRBV20-1 and TRBJ1-2; TRBD1 aligns across 7 bases. Germline CDR1 DFQATT, CDR2 SNEGSKA (reference sequence). V was pared by 5 bases and J by 0 bases, with 6 bases of the junction left unmatched. The CDR3 spans 14 residues. The CDR3 protein is CSAEGARANYGYTF. As DNA, the CDR3 is TGCAGTGCTGAGGGGGCCCGGGCTAACTATGGCTACACCTTC.

Many counts were recorded for this clonotype. The chain uses TRBV9 and TRBJ2-1; D may be TRBD2 (7 bases). Germline V gives CDR1 SGDLS, CDR2 YYNGEE. With 7 bases removed from V and 3 bases from J, the gap between germline ends came to 11 bases. The CDR3 sequence is 13 residues long. CDR3 sequence (DNA): TGTGCCAGCGGGGGGGCAGTCTACAATGAGCAGTTCTTC. Translating gives CASGGAVYNEQFF.

This clonotype was observed a handful of times. The J gene is TRBJ2-7, the V gene TRBV6-5; a possible D gene is TRBD2 (6 bases). The V gene's germline CDR1 is MNHEY and CDR2 SVGAGI. The CDR3 length is 15 residues. V was trimmed by 2 bases and J by 2 bases, leaving 13 bases between them. The CDR3 region is CASSYRGDFAYEQYF. CDR3 nucleotide sequence: TGTGCCAGCAGTTACCGTGGGGACTTCGCCTACGAGCAGTACTTC.

The genes are TRBV5-1 and TRBJ1-6, with 7 bases that match TRBD1. Germline CDR1 reads SGHRS; CDR2 reads YFSETQ. Losses at the gene ends were 6 bases for V and 7 bases for J; bases not matched to a gene: 4. This CDR3 has 13 residues. CDR3 protein: CASKGQPNSPLHF. CDR3 bases: TGCGCCAGCAAGGGACAGCCCAATTCACCCCTCCACTTT.

This clonotype has a count of ten or more. The CDR3 region is CASRPGQMNTEAFF. The DNA of the CDR3 is TGTGCCAGCAGACCAGGACAGATGAACACTGAAGCTTTCTTT. V and J are TRBV6-2 or TRBV6-3 and TRBJ1-1; TRBD1 is a possible D gene (6 bases). Trimming left V 6 bases short and J 0 bases short, with 11 bases between. The germline CDR1 and CDR2 sequences are MNHEY and SVGEGT. The CDR3 runs to 14 residues.

The chain combines TRBV4-1 with TRBJ2-7; a possible D gene is TRBD1 (5 bases). This CDR3 contains 16 residues. The germline V gene encodes CDR1 MGHRA and CDR2 YSYEKL. V lost 1 base to trimming and J lost 4 bases, with 17 bases between them. The CDR3 region has the DNA TGCGCCAGCAGCCAAGTGGTTGGCCAGGGAATATACGAGCAGTACGTC. This codes for CASSQVVGQGIYEQYV.

This chain connects TRBV5-1 to TRBJ1-1; D is perhaps TRBD1 (6 bases). The CDR3 loop spans 13 amino acids. CDR1 is SGHRS and CDR2 is YFSETQ in the germline V gene. V was cut by 4 bases and J by 3 bases, with 10 bases left in between. In DNA form, the CDR3 reads TGCGCCAGCAGCCACGGACAGTACACTGAAGCTTTCTTT. Protein product: CASSHGQYTEAFF.

The rearrangement joins TRBV28 to TRBJ1-6, with 9 bases matching TRBD1. The junction had 5 bases not matched to a gene; V was cut back by 8 bases and J by 0 bases. Germline-derived CDR1 and CDR2 are MDHEN and SYDVKM. This CDR3 is 16 amino acids long. CDR3: CASGYRGRSYNSPLHF. CDR3 coding DNA: TGTGCCAGCGGTTACAGGGGGCGCTCCTATAATTCACCCCTCCACTTT. Filled out from reference TRBV28 and TRBJ1-6, the complete variable domain reads DVKVTQSSRYLVKRTGEKVFLECVQDMDHENMFWYRQDPGLGLRLIYFSYDVKMKEKGDIPEGYSVSREKKERFSLILESASTNQTSMYLCASGYRGRSYNSPLHFGNGTRLTVT.

The chain combines TRBV12-3 or TRBV12-4 with TRBJ2-2, with TRBD1 matching 10 bases. This CDR3 contains 15 residues. V trimming: 6 bases; J trimming: 5 bases; junction bases outside the gene matches: 6. The CDR3, as DNA: TGTGCCAGCAGCCCCGGGACAGGGGTTACCGGGGAGCTGTTTTTT. Its translation: CASSPGTGVTGELFF.

This clonotype was seen repeatedly, ten times or more. Relative to the germline gene, one junction end is altered; a read error may explain this. The chain recombines TRBV5-1 with TRBJ1-1; D remains ambiguous. This CDR3 region has 13 residues. Germline assignment: CDR1 SGHRS and CDR2 YFSETQ. CDR3 residues: CASSLAENTEAFF. The CDR3 bases are TGTGCCAGCAGCTTAGCCGAGAACACTGAAGCTTTCTTT.

The gene calls are TRBV4-3 and TRBJ2-1; 11 bases map to TRBD2. This CDR3 has 15 residues. The junction had 8 bases not matched to a gene; V was cut back by 4 bases and J by 9 bases. The germline V gene has CDR1 LGHNA and CDR2 YSLEER. The CDR3 loop is CASSRSGGARSEQFF. CDR3 coding DNA: TGCGCCAGCAGCCGTAGCGGGGGGGCCCGAAGTGAGCAGTTCTTC.

V gene TRBV12-3 or TRBV12-4 combines with J gene TRBJ2-1, with D perhaps TRBD1 or TRBD2 (5 bases each). The CDR3 is made up of 13 amino acids. V lost 8 bases and J 5 bases, leaving 13 bases between the germline ends. The CDR3 reads CASAEGWNNEQFF. CDR3 nucleotides: TGTGCCAGCGCCGAGGGGTGGAACAATGAGCAGTTCTTC.

This sequence joins TRBV4-1 and TRBJ1-2; D uncertain. CDR3 size: 16 residues. CDR1 is MGHRA, CDR2 YSYEKL, per germline. Trimming removed 1 base from V and 4 bases from J, with 16 bases in between. CDR3 loop: CASSQAESARSYGYTF. CDR3 DNA: TGCGCCAGCAGCCAAGCAGAGTCAGCCCGGAGCTATGGCTACACCTTC.

This clonotype appeared a few times. The rearrangement links TRBV5-5 to TRBJ2-7, with 9 bases aligning to TRBD1. Trimming at V came to 4 bases and at J to 6 bases, leaving 8 bases not matched to a gene. CDR3 length: 14 amino acids. From germline, CDR1 is SGHKS and CDR2 YYEKEE (reference sequence). CDR3 DNA: TGTGCCAGCAGCCCGGGACAGGGATTCCGCGAGCAGTACGTC. Its protein product is CASSPGQGFREQYV.

This chain joins TRBV20-1 and TRBJ1-2, with D uncertain. V gave up 2 bases and J gave up 2 bases, with 9 bases separating them. Looked up from germline, CDR1 is DFQATT and CDR2 is SNEGSKA (reference sequence). The CDR3 has 13 amino acids. The CDR3 region is CSARISGNYGYTF. CDR3 coding DNA: TGCAGTGCTAGAATCTCCGGGAACTATGGCTACACCTTC.

A remark on this clonotype: A junction boundary mismatches the germline segment, possibly from a read error. The chain uses TRBV19 and TRBJ1-2; 7 nucleotides align to TRBD1. This CDR3 is 16 amino acids long. CDR1 and CDR2 (germline): LNHDA, SQIVND (reference sequence). Here the CDR3 DNA reads TGTGCCAGTAGCCGACCACAGGGGAAAAATGGCTATGGCTACAACTTC. This gives the protein CASSRPQGKNGYGYNF.

This clonotype was recorded at least ten times. J is TRBJ2-7 and V is TRBV18; D gene uncertain. V gave up 3 bases and J gave up 0 bases, with 3 bases separating them. Germline V gene sequence: CDR1 KGHSH, CDR2 LQKENI. The CDR3 covers 12 residues. The CDR3 here is CASSPGSYEQYV. In DNA form, the CDR3 reads TGTGCCAGCTCACCCGGCTCCTACGAGCAGTACGTC.

The chain employs TRBV11-2 and TRBJ2-7, with D perhaps TRBD2 (6 bases). CDR1 is SGHAT and CDR2 is FQNNGV in the germline V gene. The CDR3 runs 15 residues. V lost 0 bases and J lost 4, with 13 bases in between. In DNA form, the CDR3 reads TGTGCCAGCAGCTTAGAAGTTAGCGGCGCATACGAGCAGTACTTC. Translation: CASSLEVSGAYEQYF.

The chain carries TRBV4-3 and TRBJ2-5, with 7 bases that match TRBD1. CDR3 length: 16 amino acids. CDR1 and CDR2 from the germline V gene are LGHNA and YSLEER. V dropped 3 bases and J dropped 1; count of bases not matched to a gene: 8. The CDR3 loop reads CASSQVTGTVQETQYF. The CDR3 DNA follows: TGCGCCAGCAGCCAGGTGACCGGGACAGTCCAAGAGACCCAGTACTTC.